This TCR beta chain was sequenced in a study of CD8+ T cells in alopecia areata. The overall study: A 6-month off-drug phase came after tofacitinib, which had lasted 6 to 18 months. Percentage of affected scalp area was the basis on which treated patients' severity was scored.

Following RNA extraction, reverse transcription yielded cDNA that acted as the sequencing template. Assay: immunoSEQ multiplex PCR; the TCRdb copy retains only in-frame clones and omits some. Seen here are some 170,000 clones, roughly 50% observed once, and the top ten hold about a sixth. This CDR3 spans 16 amino acids. With 2 bases clipped from V and 7 bases from J, the junction kept 11 bases outside the gene matches. Looked up from germline, CDR1 is SGHRS and CDR2 is YFSETQ. Treatment given: oral pan-JAK inhibitor, 5-10 mg twice daily. Sorting separated CD4+ and CD8+ T cells out of PBMCs. This receptor was obtained from a human donor with alopecia areata. The V call is TRBV5-1, the J call TRBJ2-5, with 10 bases matching TRBD1. The sample consisted of CD4+ T cells sorted from blood, taken at roughly week 58, from a patient treated with tofacitinib. The CDR3 loop reads CASSLEAGQGDVTQYF. The CDR3 DNA follows: TGCGCCAGCAGCTTAGAGGCCGGACAGGGGGATGTGACCCAGTACTTC.